The 8 T cell receptor beta chains presented below share a single source sample, sequenced in a study of T cells in narcolepsy. Method: immunoSEQ multiplex PCR; TCRdb's copy keeps in-frame clones and lacks some. The top ten hold 0.9% to 1.4% of the sample, which has approximately 10,000 clones, about 94% seen once. The sequenced sample consisted of CD45RA- memory CD4+ T cells from PBMCs. These receptors were collected from a human donor with narcolepsy.

This sequence joins TRBV10-2 and TRBJ1-3; 9 bases line up with TRBD1. The CDR3 runs 15 residues. J gave up 5 bases and V 6 bases, and 8 bases lay outside the gene matches. Germline lookup yields CDR1 WSHSY and CDR2 SAAADI. CDR3 in amino acids: CASRDTGGARNTIYF. CDR3 in DNA: TGCGCCAGCAGGGACACAGGGGGCGCGAGAAACACCATATATTTT.

The gene calls are TRBV10-3 and TRBJ1-3; 7 bases fit TRBD1. Germline V gene data show CDR1 as ENHRY and CDR2 as SYGVKD. The V gene end was trimmed by 5 bases and the J gene end by 0 bases; junction bases not matched to a gene: 4. The CDR3 covers 15 residues. The CDR3, as DNA: TGTGCCATCAGTCCCCGGGACAGCTCTGGAAACACCATATATTTT. Translation gives CAISPRDSSGNTIYF.

The chain carries TRBV30 and TRBJ2-5; 9 bases map to TRBD1. The CDR3 is made up of 13 amino acids. The germline V gene has CDR1 GTSNPN and CDR2 SVGIG (reference sequence). J lost 4 bases, V lost 5 bases, and 5 bases had no gene match. The CDR3 loop is CAWEQDRGETQYF. The CDR3 DNA sequence: TGTGCCTGGGAACAGGACAGGGGAGAGACCCAGTACTTC.

The chain employs TRBV30 and TRBJ2-3, with a tentative D call TRBD2 (6 bases). Trimming cost V 0 bases and J 0 bases, with 13 bases left between them. The CDR3 is 16 residues long. The germline V gene encodes CDR1 GTSNPN and CDR2 SVGIG (reference sequence). The CDR3 here is CAWSVLSGTSTDTQYF. CDR3 coding DNA: TGTGCCTGGAGTGTATTGTCGGGGACTAGCACAGATACGCAGTATTTT.

The V gene is TRBV5-5, the J gene TRBJ1-2; no clear D gene. The CDR3 is 16 residues long. Germline loops: CDR1 SGHKS, CDR2 YYEKEE (reference sequence). V shed 4 bases and J shed 0 bases, with 16 bases lying between them. The DNA for the CDR3 is TGTGCCAGCAGCGGTGCCGTAGGCCGAGCTAACTATGGCTACACCTTC. As protein: CASSGAVGRANYGYTF.

The chain combines TRBV30 with TRBJ2-7; 12 nucleotides match TRBD1. CDR1 GTSNPN and CDR2 SVGIG come from the germline V gene (reference sequence). J was trimmed by 5 bases and V by 5 bases; bases with no gene match: 4. This CDR3 contains 13 residues. DNA for the CDR3: TGTGCCTGGGGGACAGGGGGCAATCACGAGCAGTACTTC. It specifies CAWGTGGNHEQYF.

The chain joins TRBV30 to TRBJ2-5, with D unresolved. V was trimmed by 4 bases and J by 1 base, leaving 10 bases between them. CDR3 size: 13 residues. The germline V gene has CDR1 GTSNPN and CDR2 SVGIG (reference sequence). The CDR3 loop is CAWTGGTQETQYF. The CDR3 bases are TGTGCCTGGACAGGCGGCACCCAAGAGACCCAGTACTTC. Looking up the rest from reference TRBV30 and TRBJ2-5 gives the full variable domain: SQTIHQWPATLVQPVGSPLSLECTVEGTSNPNLYWYRQAAGRGLQLLFYSVGIGQISSEVPQNLSASRPQDRQFILSSKKLLLSDSGFYLCAWTGGTQETQYFGPGTRLLVL.

This clone was seen a few times. This sample includes further DNA sequences coding for the same CDR3. The chain couples TRBV30 to TRBJ1-3, with TRBD1 identical over 7 bases. Germline CDR1 GTSNPN, CDR2 SVGIG (reference sequence). V trimming: 3 bases; J trimming: 0 bases; junction bases outside the gene matches: 5. The CDR3 covers 15 residues. CDR3 in DNA: TGTGCCTGGAGCCGGGACAGTGGCTCTGGAAACACCATATATTTT. Translating gives CAWSRDSGSGNTIYF.